The table lists the clone carrying this TCR beta chain with a count of one. The source of the sample is a study of blood T cell repertoires in COVID-19. Overall study: Spain, Italy and the United States supplied samples that represented acute and convalescent COVID-19. Sources were T cells, B-cell-depleted T cells, or PBMCs; the material itself was cDNA or gDNA.

Methods used by the authors: Reference gene primer amplification in the assay estimated nucleated cell counts. Data came from immunoSEQ multiplex PCR; TCRdb stores just in-frame clones and leaves some out. The V and J calls and the clone size are those of that table, but D and trimming were determined from the DNA. The repertoire holds 150,000 to 200,000 clones, with roughly 86% as singletons. Germline lookup yields CDR1 LGHDT and CDR2 YNNKEL (reference sequence). V lost 3 bases and J lost 7; bases outside the gene matches: 5. The CDR3 covers 15 residues. This receptor was taken from a man aged 40-50 years with active or convalescent COVID-19. Sequencing was performed on peripheral blood. The rearrangement links TRBV3-1 (or the pseudogene TRBV3-2) to TRBJ1-6; TRBD1 agrees at 8 bases. CDR3 protein: CASSHRTGLNSPLHF. The CDR3 nucleotides read TGTGCCAGCAGCCACCGGACAGGGCTGAATTCACCCCTCCACTTT.